This T cell receptor beta chain was captured in a study of T-cell reconstitution after alpha-beta-depleted transplantation in children. Study results and caveats: Elevated TCRbeta diversity at day 60 was traced, in some patients, to surviving recipient T cells and thymic progenitors.

The CDR3 is 14 amino acids. CDR1 and CDR2 (germline): MGHRA, YSYEKL. V lost 4 bases and J 0 bases, leaving 10 bases between the germline ends. This clonotype turned up a few times. The antigen is unknown. Preparation of the TCRbeta library used unique molecular identifiers. From the PCR reads, TCRdb called clonotypes with MiXCR, one entry per CDR3 protein. Of about 830,000 distinct CDR3 sequences in the sample, 16% were seen once. The source of this sequence is a male patient younger than 18 who had a stem cell transplant for acute lymphoblastic leukemia, so the T cells may come from the graft donor. The genes are TRBV4-1 and TRBJ2-7; D might be TRBD1 or TRBD2, each matching 5 bases. This sample comprised PBMCs, mostly from graft donor cells, obtained 360 days after TCRalphabeta/CD19-depleted stem cell transplant. CDR3 sequence: CASSPRDDSYEQYF. The DNA of the CDR3 is TGCGCCAGCAGCCCCCGGGACGACTCCTACGAGCAGTACTTC.